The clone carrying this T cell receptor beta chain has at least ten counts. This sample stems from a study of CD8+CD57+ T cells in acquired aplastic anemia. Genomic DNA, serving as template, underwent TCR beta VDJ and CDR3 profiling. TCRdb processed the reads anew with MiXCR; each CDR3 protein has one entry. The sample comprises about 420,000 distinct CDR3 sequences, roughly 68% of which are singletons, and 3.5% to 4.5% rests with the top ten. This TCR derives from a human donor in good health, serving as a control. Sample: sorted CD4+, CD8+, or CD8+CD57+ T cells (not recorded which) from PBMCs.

The CDR3 reads CASSSIEGPSLFF. The CDR3 DNA follows: TGTGCCAGCAGTTCGATAGAGGGTCCCAGCCTGTTTTTT. V is TRBV25-1 and J is TRBJ1-4; D gene unclear. Germline values: CDR1 MGHDK, CDR2 SYGVNS. V lost 5 bases and J lost 14, with 18 bases in between. The CDR3 loop spans 13 amino acids.